This is a list of T cell receptor beta chains from one sample in a study of a mutant IDH1 vaccine in newly diagnosed glioma. Their recognized antigens are unknown. Sequencing used immunoSEQ multiplex PCR; TCRdb keeps in-frame clones, though not all of them. The sample yields tens of thousands of clones, roughly 76% seen once. Sequencing used PBMCs, obtained from a glioma patient whose treatment included an IDH1 peptide vaccine. These receptors all come from a middle-aged man with glioma. Both conserved end residues are part of each CDR3. D genes are given only for firm matches. Only some rows state a clone size, as once, few, many or a class for expanded clones.

clone size: .; D gene: TRBD1; V gene: TRBV19; J gene: TRBJ2-7; CDR3 length: 16; CDR3 protein: CASSIGYRGSSYEQYF; CDR3 DNA: TGTGCCAGTAGTATAGGCTACAGGGGAAGCTCCTACGAGCAGTACTTC
clone size: .; D gene: .; V gene: TRBV6-6; J gene: TRBJ2-7; CDR3 length: 16; CDR3 protein: CASSYSSRVTSYEQYF; CDR3 DNA: TGTGCCAGCAGTTACTCTTCCAGGGTCACCTCCTACGAGCAGTACTTC
clone size: .; D gene: .; V gene: TRBV4-1; J gene: TRBJ1-5; CDR3 length: 14; CDR3 protein: CASSQAEGDQPQHF; CDR3 DNA: TGCGCCAGCTCCCAGGCGGAGGGGGATCAGCCCCAGCATTTT
clone size: once; D gene: .; V gene: TRBV27; J gene: TRBJ1-2; CDR3 length: 16; CDR3 protein: CASSLRPGELPQPYTF; CDR3 DNA: TGTGCCAGCAGTTTACGTCCCGGGGAGTTGCCTCAACCCTACACCTTC
clone size: .; D gene: .; V gene: TRBV27; J gene: TRBJ2-2; CDR3 length: 14; CDR3 protein: CASSLFRGGGELFF; CDR3 DNA: TGTGCCAGCAGTTTATTCAGGGGTGGTGGGGAGCTGTTTTTT
clone size: .; D gene: .; V gene: TRBV6-1; J gene: TRBJ2-7; CDR3 length: 12; CDR3 protein: CASMQGFGEQYF; CDR3 DNA: TGTGCCAGCATGCAGGGATTCGGCGAGCAGTACTTC
clone size: .; D gene: .; V gene: TRBV5-4; J gene: TRBJ2-3; CDR3 length: 17; CDR3 protein: CASSLYRGAQGTDTQYF; CDR3 DNA: TGTGCCAGCAGCTTGTATAGGGGGGCCCAGGGGACAGATACGCAGTATTTT
clone size: few; D gene: .; V gene: TRBV5-6; J gene: TRBJ2-7; CDR3 length: 14; CDR3 protein: CASSPGQQDYEQYF; CDR3 DNA: TGTGCCAGCAGCCCCGGACAGCAGGACTACGAGCAGTACTTC
clone size: .; D gene: TRBD1; V gene: TRBV11-2; J gene: TRBJ2-4; CDR3 length: 14; CDR3 protein: CASSSLGQDNIQYF; CDR3 DNA: TGTGCCAGCAGCTCCCTGGGACAGGATAACATTCAGTACTTC
clone size: .; D gene: .; V gene: TRBV7-2; J gene: TRBJ2-3; CDR3 length: 13; CDR3 protein: CASSYQATDTQYF; CDR3 DNA: TGTGCCAGCAGCTATCAAGCCACAGATACGCAGTATTTT
clone size: .; D gene: .; V gene: TRBV27; J gene: TRBJ1-4; CDR3 length: 14; CDR3 protein: CASSPPGLGEKLFF; CDR3 DNA: TGTGCCAGCAGTCCCCCGGGGCTGGGTGAAAAACTGTTTTTT
clone size: .; D gene: .; V gene: TRBV7-9; J gene: TRBJ1-2; CDR3 length: 14; CDR3 protein: CASRTPGAERGYTF; CDR3 DNA: TGTGCCAGCAGAACACCCGGGGCCGAGAGGGGCTACACCTTC
clone size: .; D gene: TRBD2; V gene: TRBV2; J gene: TRBJ2-1; CDR3 length: 16; CDR3 protein: CASRGGTSGREYEQFF; CDR3 DNA: TGTGCCAGCAGAGGAGGGACTAGCGGGAGGGAGTATGAGCAGTTCTTC
clone size: .; D gene: .; V gene: TRBV7-2; J gene: TRBJ2-5; CDR3 length: 14; CDR3 protein: CASSLQGGRETQYF; CDR3 DNA: TGTGCCAGCAGCTTACAGGGTGGTAGGGAGACCCAGTACTTC
clone size: .; D gene: TRBD2; V gene: TRBV15; J gene: TRBJ2-7; CDR3 length: 17; CDR3 protein: CATSRDLRTSGSYEQYF; CDR3 DNA: TGTGCCACCAGCAGAGATCTCCGGACTAGCGGCTCCTACGAGCAGTACTTC
clone size: .; D gene: .; V gene: TRBV12-5; J gene: TRBJ2-3; CDR3 length: 18; CDR3 protein: CASGLVFEWVPAEDTQYF; CDR3 DNA: TGTGCTAGTGGTTTGGTATTTGAATGGGTCCCGGCCGAAGATACGCAGTATTTT
clone size: .; D gene: TRBD2; V gene: TRBV5-1; J gene: TRBJ2-5; CDR3 length: 15; CDR3 protein: CASSWGGLAAETQYF; CDR3 DNA: TGCGCCAGCAGCTGGGGGGGACTAGCGGCAGAGACCCAGTACTTC
clone size: .; D gene: .; V gene: TRBV4-2; J gene: TRBJ1-1; CDR3 length: 16; CDR3 protein: CASSQAGLGEGTEAFF; CDR3 DNA: TGTGCCAGCAGCCAAGCTGGATTGGGTGAAGGAACTGAAGCTTTCTTT
clone size: .; D gene: .; V gene: TRBV10-3; J gene: TRBJ1-5; CDR3 length: 13; CDR3 protein: CATSGGPNQPQHF; CDR3 DNA: TGTGCCACCAGCGGGGGACCCAATCAGCCCCAGCATTTT
clone size: once; D gene: TRBD2; V gene: TRBV5-1; J gene: TRBJ2-3; CDR3 length: 15; CDR3 protein: CASSNLAASTDTQYF; CDR3 DNA: TGCGCCAGCAGCAATCTAGCGGCGAGCACAGATACGCAGTATTTT
clone size: .; D gene: TRBD2; V gene: TRBV11-2; J gene: TRBJ2-1; CDR3 length: 15; CDR3 protein: CASSQGLAGFDEQFF; CDR3 DNA: TGTGCCAGCAGCCAGGGACTAGCGGGGTTTGATGAGCAGTTCTTC
clone size: few; D gene: .; V gene: TRBV4-3; J gene: TRBJ2-1; CDR3 length: 16; CDR3 protein: CASSQDVQGTDNEQFF; CDR3 DNA: TGCGCCAGCAGCCAAGATGTCCAGGGGACGGACAATGAGCAGTTCTTC
clone size: .; D gene: .; V gene: TRBV11-2; J gene: TRBJ1-1; CDR3 length: 12; CDR3 protein: CASSPLSVNPFF; CDR3 DNA: TGTGCCAGCAGTCCACTCTCTGTGAACCCTTTCTTT
clone size: few; D gene: .; V gene: TRBV30; J gene: TRBJ1-1; CDR3 length: 15; CDR3 protein: CAWSLPFGLGTEAFF; CDR3 DNA: TGTGCCTGGAGCCTCCCGTTCGGTCTGGGGACGGAAGCTTTCTTT
clone size: .; D gene: .; V gene: TRBV27; J gene: TRBJ1-3; CDR3 length: 14; CDR3 protein: CASSLTGLGNTIYF; CDR3 DNA: TGTGCCAGCAGTTTAACAGGTCTAGGAAACACCATATATTTT
clone size: .; D gene: TRBD1; V gene: TRBV15; J gene: TRBJ1-3; CDR3 length: 16; CDR3 protein: CATSRVGQGAGNTIYF; CDR3 DNA: TGTGCCACCAGCAGAGTTGGACAGGGGGCAGGAAACACCATATATTTT
clone size: .; D gene: .; V gene: TRBV5-4; J gene: TRBJ1-6; CDR3 length: 17; CDR3 protein: CASSQTGISSKYSPLHF; CDR3 DNA: TGTGCCAGCAGCCAGACGGGGATCAGTAGCAAATATTCACCCCTCCACTTT
clone size: .; D gene: .; V gene: TRBV7-9; J gene: TRBJ1-1; CDR3 length: 13; CDR3 protein: CASSSAGNTEAFF; CDR3 DNA: TGTGCCAGCAGCTCGGCAGGGAACACTGAAGCTTTCTTT
clone size: .; D gene: .; V gene: TRBV6-4; J gene: TRBJ2-4; CDR3 length: 15; CDR3 protein: CARGRMWKAKNIQYF; CDR3 DNA: TGTGCCAGAGGCCGGATGTGGAAGGCCAAAAACATTCAGTACTTC
clone size: .; D gene: .; V gene: TRBV10-2; J gene: TRBJ1-6; CDR3 length: 13; CDR3 protein: CASRGQPHSPLHF; CDR3 DNA: TGCGCCAGCAGAGGACAACCCCATTCACCCCTCCACTTT
clone size: .; D gene: .; V gene: TRBV27; J gene: TRBJ2-7; CDR3 length: 12; CDR3 protein: CASSHTSYEQYF; CDR3 DNA: TGTGCCAGCAGTCACACCTCCTACGAGCAGTACTTC
clone size: few; D gene: TRBD2; V gene: TRBV9; J gene: TRBJ2-3; CDR3 length: 17; CDR3 protein: CASSVPLGGGIPDTQYF; CDR3 DNA: TGTGCCAGCAGCGTACCACTCGGCGGGGGGATACCAGATACGCAGTATTTT
clone size: .; D gene: .; V gene: TRBV5-4; J gene: TRBJ2-3; CDR3 length: 12; CDR3 protein: CASSRPGDTQYF; CDR3 DNA: TGTGCCAGCAGCCGCCCCGGAGATACGCAGTATTTT
clone size: .; D gene: .; V gene: TRBV19; J gene: TRBJ2-6; CDR3 length: 16; CDR3 protein: CASSKPRPSGANVLTF; CDR3 DNA: TGTGCCAGTAGTAAACCGCGACCCTCTGGGGCCAACGTCCTGACTTTC
clone size: .; D gene: .; V gene: TRBV12-5; J gene: TRBJ1-2; CDR3 length: 11; CDR3 protein: CASGFLYGYTF; CDR3 DNA: TGTGCTAGTGGTTTCCTCTATGGCTACACCTTC
clone size: .; D gene: .; V gene: TRBV6-5; J gene: TRBJ2-3; CDR3 length: 14; CDR3 protein: CATNEGGHTDTQYF; CDR3 DNA: TGTGCCACAAACGAGGGGGGCCACACAGATACGCAGTATTTT
clone size: .; D gene: TRBD2; V gene: TRBV5-5; J gene: TRBJ2-7; CDR3 length: 13; CDR3 protein: CASAWRGGVEQYF; CDR3 DNA: TGTGCCAGCGCCTGGCGGGGAGGGGTCGAGCAGTACTTC
clone size: .; D gene: .; V gene: TRBV4-2; J gene: TRBJ1-5; CDR3 length: 12; CDR3 protein: CASSMSNQPQHF; CDR3 DNA: TGTGCCAGCAGCATGAGCAATCAGCCCCAGCATTTT
clone size: .; D gene: .; V gene: TRBV7-2; J gene: TRBJ2-2; CDR3 length: 12; CDR3 protein: CASSPSQGRMFF; CDR3 DNA: TGTGCCAGCAGCCCGTCACAGGGAAGGATGTTTTTT
clone size: few; D gene: .; V gene: TRBV7-2; J gene: TRBJ2-1; CDR3 length: 15; CDR3 protein: CASSRPRTDYNEQFF; CDR3 DNA: TGTGCCAGCAGCCGACCCAGGACGGACTACAATGAGCAGTTCTTC
clone size: few; D gene: .; V gene: TRBV11-1; J gene: TRBJ1-1; CDR3 length: 15; CDR3 protein: CASSQRRGAWAEAFF; CDR3 DNA: TGTGCCAGCAGCCAGAGGCGTGGGGCGTGGGCAGAAGCTTTCTTT
clone size: .; D gene: TRBD1; V gene: TRBV7-3; J gene: TRBJ2-1; CDR3 length: 16; CDR3 protein: CASSLWGQGAGNEQFF; CDR3 DNA: TGTGCCAGCAGCTTATGGGGACAGGGGGCAGGAAATGAGCAGTTCTTC
clone size: .; D gene: TRBD1; V gene: TRBV10-2; J gene: TRBJ1-1; CDR3 length: 14; CDR3 protein: CASSITGGNTEAFF; CDR3 DNA: TGCGCCAGCAGTATTACAGGGGGGAACACTGAAGCTTTCTTT
clone size: .; D gene: TRBD1; V gene: TRBV6-5; J gene: TRBJ1-5; CDR3 length: 15; CDR3 protein: CASSSRDRVNQPQHF; CDR3 DNA: TGTGCCAGCAGTTCCCGGGACAGGGTCAATCAGCCCCAGCATTTT
clone size: once; D gene: TRBD1; V gene: TRBV5-8; J gene: TRBJ2-3; CDR3 length: 17; CDR3 protein: CASSTGAIAGSTDTQYF; CDR3 DNA: TGTGCCAGCAGCACAGGGGCCATTGCAGGGTCGACAGATACGCAGTATTTT
clone size: .; D gene: TRBD2; V gene: TRBV15; J gene: TRBJ2-1; CDR3 length: 16; CDR3 protein: CATRGSGTLSYNEQFF; CDR3 DNA: TGTGCCACCAGAGGAAGCGGGACGTTGTCCTACAATGAGCAGTTCTTC
clone size: .; D gene: TRBD2; V gene: TRBV9; J gene: TRBJ2-2; CDR3 length: 17; CDR3 protein: CASTKLAGGLNTGELFF; CDR3 DNA: TGTGCCAGCACGAAACTAGCGGGGGGATTGAACACCGGGGAGCTGTTTTTT
clone size: .; D gene: .; V gene: TRBV29-1; J gene: TRBJ2-7; CDR3 length: 12; CDR3 protein: CSVPEGAYEQYF; CDR3 DNA: TGCAGCGTTCCTGAAGGGGCCTACGAGCAGTACTTC
clone size: .; D gene: TRBD2; V gene: TRBV5-1; J gene: TRBJ2-7; CDR3 length: 16; CDR3 protein: CASSHGLAGLTYEQYF; CDR3 DNA: TGCGCCAGCAGCCATGGACTAGCGGGGCTCACCTACGAGCAGTACTTC
clone size: few; D gene: .; V gene: TRBV4-3; J gene: TRBJ1-5; CDR3 length: 15; CDR3 protein: CASSQEARSWQPQHF; CDR3 DNA: TGCGCCAGCAGCCAAGAGGCCAGGTCCTGGCAGCCCCAGCATTTT
clone size: .; D gene: .; V gene: TRBV5-4; J gene: TRBJ2-5; CDR3 length: 14; CDR3 protein: CASSAGAGDETQYF; CDR3 DNA: TGTGCCAGCAGCGCGGGGGCAGGGGACGAGACCCAGTACTTC
clone size: .; D gene: .; V gene: TRBV7-9; J gene: TRBJ1-1; CDR3 length: 14; CDR3 protein: CASTTERSYTEAFF; CDR3 DNA: TGTGCCAGCACCACTGAAAGGAGTTACACTGAAGCTTTCTTT
clone size: .; D gene: TRBD1; V gene: TRBV27; J gene: TRBJ1-5; CDR3 length: 15; CDR3 protein: CASSLTTGGGQPQHF; CDR3 DNA: TGTGCCAGCAGTTTAACGACAGGGGGCGGCCAGCCCCAGCATTTT
clone size: .; D gene: TRBD2; V gene: TRBV7-2; J gene: TRBJ2-2; CDR3 length: 15; CDR3 protein: CAASVAAGGPGELFF; CDR3 DNA: TGTGCCGCGTCCGTGGCGGCGGGGGGACCCGGGGAGCTGTTTTTT
clone size: .; D gene: .; V gene: TRBV5-6; J gene: TRBJ2-7; CDR3 length: 12; CDR3 protein: CASSHGRYEQYF; CDR3 DNA: TGTGCCAGCAGCCACGGGCGTTACGAGCAGTACTTC